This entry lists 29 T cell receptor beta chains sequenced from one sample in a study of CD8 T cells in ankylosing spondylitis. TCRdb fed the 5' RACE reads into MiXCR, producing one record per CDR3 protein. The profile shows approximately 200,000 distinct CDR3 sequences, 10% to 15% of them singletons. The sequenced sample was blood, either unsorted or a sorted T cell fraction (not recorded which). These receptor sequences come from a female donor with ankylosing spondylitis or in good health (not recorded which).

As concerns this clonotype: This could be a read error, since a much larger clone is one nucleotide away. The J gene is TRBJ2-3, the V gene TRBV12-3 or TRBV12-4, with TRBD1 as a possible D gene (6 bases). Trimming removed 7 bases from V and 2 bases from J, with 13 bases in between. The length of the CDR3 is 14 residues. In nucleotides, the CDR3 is TGTGCCAGCACCATAACAGGGTACACAGATACGCAGTATTTT. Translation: CASTITGYTDTQYF.

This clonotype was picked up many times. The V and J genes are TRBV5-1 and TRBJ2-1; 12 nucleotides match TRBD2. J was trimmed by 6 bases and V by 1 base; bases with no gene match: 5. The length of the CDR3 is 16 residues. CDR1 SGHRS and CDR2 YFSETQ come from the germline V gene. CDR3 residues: CASSLTGTSGLNEQFF. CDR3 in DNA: TGCGCCAGCAGCTTGACCGGGACTAGCGGGCTCAATGAGCAGTTCTTC.

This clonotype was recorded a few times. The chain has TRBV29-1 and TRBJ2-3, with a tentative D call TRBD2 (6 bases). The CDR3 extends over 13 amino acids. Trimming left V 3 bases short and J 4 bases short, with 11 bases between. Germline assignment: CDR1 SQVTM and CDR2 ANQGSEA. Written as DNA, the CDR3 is TGCAGCGTTGAGGCGGGACCCGCAGATACGCAGTATTTT. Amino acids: CSVEAGPADTQYF.

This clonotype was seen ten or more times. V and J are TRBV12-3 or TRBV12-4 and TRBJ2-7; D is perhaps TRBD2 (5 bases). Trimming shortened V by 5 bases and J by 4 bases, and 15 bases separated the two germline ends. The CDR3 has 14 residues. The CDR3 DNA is TGTGCCAGCAGTCCCGGGGTAGCTTCATACGAGCAGTACTTC. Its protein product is CASSPGVASYEQYF.

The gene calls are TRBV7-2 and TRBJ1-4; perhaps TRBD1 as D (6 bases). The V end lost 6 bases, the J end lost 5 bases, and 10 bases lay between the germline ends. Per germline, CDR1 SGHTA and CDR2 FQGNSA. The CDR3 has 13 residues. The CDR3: CASRRDNNEKLFF. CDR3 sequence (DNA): TGTGCCAGCAGGAGGGACAACAATGAAAAACTGTTTTTT.

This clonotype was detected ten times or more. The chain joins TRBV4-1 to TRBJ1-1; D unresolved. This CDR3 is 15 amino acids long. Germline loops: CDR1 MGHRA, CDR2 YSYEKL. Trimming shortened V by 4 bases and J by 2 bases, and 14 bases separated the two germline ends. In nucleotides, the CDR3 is TGCGCCAGCAGCCTAGATGAAATCTCAAACACTGAAGCTTTCTTT. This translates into CASSLDEISNTEAFF.

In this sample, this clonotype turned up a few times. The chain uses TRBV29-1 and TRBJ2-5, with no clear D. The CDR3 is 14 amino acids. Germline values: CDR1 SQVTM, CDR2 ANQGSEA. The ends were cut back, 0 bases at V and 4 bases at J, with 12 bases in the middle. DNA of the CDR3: TGCAGCGTTGAAGAACGGAAGCAGTTAGAGACCCAGTACTTC. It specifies CSVEERKQLETQYF.

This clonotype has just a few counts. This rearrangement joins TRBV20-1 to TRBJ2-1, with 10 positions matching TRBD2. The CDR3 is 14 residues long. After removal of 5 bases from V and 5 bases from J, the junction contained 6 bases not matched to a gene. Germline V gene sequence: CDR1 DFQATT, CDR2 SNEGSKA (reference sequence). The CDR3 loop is CSAVGLAEHNEQFF. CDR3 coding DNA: TGCAGTGCTGTAGGACTAGCGGAGCACAATGAGCAGTTCTTC.

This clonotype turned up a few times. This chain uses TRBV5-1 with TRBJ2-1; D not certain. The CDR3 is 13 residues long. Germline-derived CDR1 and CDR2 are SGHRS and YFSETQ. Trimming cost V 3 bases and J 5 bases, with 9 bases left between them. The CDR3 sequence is CASSSMTNNEQFF. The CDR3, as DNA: TGCGCCAGCAGCTCAATGACGAACAATGAGCAGTTCTTC.

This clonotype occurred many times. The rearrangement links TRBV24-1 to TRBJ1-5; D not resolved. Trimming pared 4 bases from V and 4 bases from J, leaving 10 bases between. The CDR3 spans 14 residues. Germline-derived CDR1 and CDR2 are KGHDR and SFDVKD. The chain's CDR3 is CATSDYGGNQPQHF. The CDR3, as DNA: TGTGCCACCAGTGACTACGGAGGGAATCAGCCCCAGCATTTT.

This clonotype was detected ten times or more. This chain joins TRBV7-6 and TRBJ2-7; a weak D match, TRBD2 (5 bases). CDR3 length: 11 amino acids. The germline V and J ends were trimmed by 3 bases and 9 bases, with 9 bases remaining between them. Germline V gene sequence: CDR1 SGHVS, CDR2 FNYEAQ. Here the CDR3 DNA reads TGTGCCAGCAGCTTGGGAGAGGTGCAGTACTTC. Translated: CASSLGEVQYF.

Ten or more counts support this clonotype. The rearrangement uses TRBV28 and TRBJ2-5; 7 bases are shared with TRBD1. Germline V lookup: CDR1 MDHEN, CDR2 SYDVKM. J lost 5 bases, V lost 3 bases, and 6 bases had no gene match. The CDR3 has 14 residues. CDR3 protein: CASSLQQGLETQYF. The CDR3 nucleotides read TGTGCCAGCAGTTTGCAACAGGGGCTGGAGACCCAGTACTTC. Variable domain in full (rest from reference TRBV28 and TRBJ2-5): DVKVTQSSRYLVKRTGEKVFLECVQDMDHENMFWYRQDPGLGLRLIYFSYDVKMKEKGDIPEGYSVSREKKERFSLILESASTNQTSMYLCASSLQQGLETQYFGPGTRLLVL.

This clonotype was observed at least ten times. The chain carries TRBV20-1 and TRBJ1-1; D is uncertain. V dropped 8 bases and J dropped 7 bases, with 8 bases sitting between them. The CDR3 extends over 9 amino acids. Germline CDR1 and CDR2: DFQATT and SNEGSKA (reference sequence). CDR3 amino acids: CSQRDEAFF. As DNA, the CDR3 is TGCAGTCAGAGGGATGAAGCTTTCTTT.

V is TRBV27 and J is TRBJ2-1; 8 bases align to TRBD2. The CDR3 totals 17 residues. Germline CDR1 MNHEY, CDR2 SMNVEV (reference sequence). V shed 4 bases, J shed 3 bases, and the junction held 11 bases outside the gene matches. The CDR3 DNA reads TGTGCCAGCAGTTCCTCGGGGGGGGCAGGATACTACAATGAGCAGTTCTTC. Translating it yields CASSSSGGAGYYNEQFF.

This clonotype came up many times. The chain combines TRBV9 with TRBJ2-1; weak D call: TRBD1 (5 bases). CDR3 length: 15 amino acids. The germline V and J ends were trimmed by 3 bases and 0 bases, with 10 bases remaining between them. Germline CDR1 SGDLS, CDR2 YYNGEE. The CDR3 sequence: CASSEQAVSYNEQFF. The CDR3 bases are TGTGCCAGCAGCGAACAGGCCGTCTCCTACAATGAGCAGTTCTTC. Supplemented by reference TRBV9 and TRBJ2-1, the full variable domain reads DSGVTQTPKHLITATGQRVTLRCSPRSGDLSVYWYQQSLDQGLQFLIQYYNGEERAKGNILERFSAQQFPDLHSELNLSSLELGDSALYFCASSEQAVSYNEQFFGPGTRLTVL.

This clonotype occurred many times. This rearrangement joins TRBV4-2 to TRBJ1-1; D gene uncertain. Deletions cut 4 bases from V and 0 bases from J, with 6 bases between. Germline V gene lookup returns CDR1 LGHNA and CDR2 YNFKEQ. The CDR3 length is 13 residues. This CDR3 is CASSLHMNTEAFF. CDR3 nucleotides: TGTGCCAGCAGCCTTCACATGAACACTGAAGCTTTCTTT.

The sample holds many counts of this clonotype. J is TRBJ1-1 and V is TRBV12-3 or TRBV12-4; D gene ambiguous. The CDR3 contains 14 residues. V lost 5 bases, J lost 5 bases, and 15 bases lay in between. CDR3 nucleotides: TGTGCCAGCAGTACCCAGACGGCCCGGACTGAAGCTTTCTTT. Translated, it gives CASSTQTARTEAFF.

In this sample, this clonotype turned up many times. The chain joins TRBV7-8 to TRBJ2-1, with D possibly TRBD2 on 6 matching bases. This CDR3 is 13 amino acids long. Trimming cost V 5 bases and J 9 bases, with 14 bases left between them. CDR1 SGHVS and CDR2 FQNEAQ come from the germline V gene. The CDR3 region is CASSQLAFGEQFF. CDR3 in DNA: TGTGCCAGCAGCCAACTAGCTTTTGGTGAGCAGTTCTTC.

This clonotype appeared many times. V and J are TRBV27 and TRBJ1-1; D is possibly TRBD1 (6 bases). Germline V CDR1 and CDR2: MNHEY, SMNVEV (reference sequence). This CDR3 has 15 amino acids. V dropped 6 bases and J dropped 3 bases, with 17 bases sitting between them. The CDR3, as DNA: TGTGCCAGCAGCGCCACGGGACACTGGGACACTGAAGCTTTCTTT. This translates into CASSATGHWDTEAFF.

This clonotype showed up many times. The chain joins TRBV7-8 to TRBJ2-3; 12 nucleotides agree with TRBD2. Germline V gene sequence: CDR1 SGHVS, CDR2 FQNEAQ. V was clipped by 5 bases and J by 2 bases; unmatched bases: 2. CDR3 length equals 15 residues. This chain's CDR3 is CASSRTSGTTDTQYF. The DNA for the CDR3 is TGTGCCAGCAGCCGGACTAGCGGGACCACAGATACGCAGTATTTT. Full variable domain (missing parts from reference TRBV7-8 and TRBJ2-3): GAGVSQSPRYKVAKRGQDVALRCDPISGHVSLFWYQQALGQGPEFLTYFQNEAQLDKSGLPSDRFFAERPEGSVSTLKIQRTQQEDSAVYLCASSRTSGTTDTQYFGPGTRLTVL.

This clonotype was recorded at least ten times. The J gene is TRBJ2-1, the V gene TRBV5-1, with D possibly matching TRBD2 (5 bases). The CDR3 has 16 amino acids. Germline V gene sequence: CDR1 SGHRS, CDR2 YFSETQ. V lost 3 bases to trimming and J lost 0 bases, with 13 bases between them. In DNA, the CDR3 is TGCGCCAGCAGCTCGATAGCGTCAAGCTCCTACAATGAGCAGTTCTTC. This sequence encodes CASSSIASSSYNEQFF.

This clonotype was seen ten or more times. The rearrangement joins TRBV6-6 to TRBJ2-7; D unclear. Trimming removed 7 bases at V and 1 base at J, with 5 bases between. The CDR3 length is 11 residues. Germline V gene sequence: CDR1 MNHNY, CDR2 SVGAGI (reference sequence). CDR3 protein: CASTGSYEQYF. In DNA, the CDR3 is TGTGCCAGCACCGGGTCCTACGAGCAGTACTTC.

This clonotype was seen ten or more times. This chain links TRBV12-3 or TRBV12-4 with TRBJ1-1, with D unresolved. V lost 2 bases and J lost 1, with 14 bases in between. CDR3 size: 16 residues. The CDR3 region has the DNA TGTGCCAGCAGTTTATGGAGGGATCCGCGGAACACTGAAGCTTTCTTT. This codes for CASSLWRDPRNTEAFF.

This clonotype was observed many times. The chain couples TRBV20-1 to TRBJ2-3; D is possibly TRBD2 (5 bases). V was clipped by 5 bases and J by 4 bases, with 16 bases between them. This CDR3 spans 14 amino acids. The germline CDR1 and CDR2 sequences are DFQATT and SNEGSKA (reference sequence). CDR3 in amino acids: CSAPRTSTPDTQYF. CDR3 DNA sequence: TGCAGTGCTCCCAGGACTTCCACCCCAGATACGCAGTATTTT.

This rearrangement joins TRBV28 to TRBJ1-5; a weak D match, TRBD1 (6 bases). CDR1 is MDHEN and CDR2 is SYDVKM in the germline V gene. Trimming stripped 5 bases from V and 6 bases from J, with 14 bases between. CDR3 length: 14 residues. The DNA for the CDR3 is TGTGCCAGCAGTCCCGGACAGTCTCGTCAGCCCCAGCATTTT. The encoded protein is CASSPGQSRQPQHF.

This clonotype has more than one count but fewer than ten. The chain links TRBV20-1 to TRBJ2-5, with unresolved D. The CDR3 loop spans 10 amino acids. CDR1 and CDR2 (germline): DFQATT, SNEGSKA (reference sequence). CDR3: CSLLGETQYF. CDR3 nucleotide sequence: TGCAGCTTACTCGGGGAGACCCAGTACTTC.

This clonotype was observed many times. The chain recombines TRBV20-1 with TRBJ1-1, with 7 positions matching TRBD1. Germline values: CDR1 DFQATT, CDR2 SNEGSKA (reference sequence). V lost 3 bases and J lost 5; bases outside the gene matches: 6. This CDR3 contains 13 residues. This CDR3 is CSASRTGGTEAFF. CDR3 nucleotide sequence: TGCAGTGCTAGCCGGACAGGAGGGACTGAAGCTTTCTTT.

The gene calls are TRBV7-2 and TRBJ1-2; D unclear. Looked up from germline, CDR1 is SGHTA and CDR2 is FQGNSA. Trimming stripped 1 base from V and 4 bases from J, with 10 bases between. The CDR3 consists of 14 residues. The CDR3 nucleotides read TGTGCCAGCAGCTTAGAGGATTCACTCTATGGCTACACCTTC. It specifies CASSLEDSLYGYTF.

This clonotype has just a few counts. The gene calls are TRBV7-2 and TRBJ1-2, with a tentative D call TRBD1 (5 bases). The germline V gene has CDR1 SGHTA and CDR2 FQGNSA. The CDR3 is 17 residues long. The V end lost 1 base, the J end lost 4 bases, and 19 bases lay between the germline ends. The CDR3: CASSLGGGRVGGYGYTF. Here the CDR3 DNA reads TGTGCCAGCAGCTTAGGGGGGGGTAGAGTGGGTGGCTATGGCTACACCTTC.